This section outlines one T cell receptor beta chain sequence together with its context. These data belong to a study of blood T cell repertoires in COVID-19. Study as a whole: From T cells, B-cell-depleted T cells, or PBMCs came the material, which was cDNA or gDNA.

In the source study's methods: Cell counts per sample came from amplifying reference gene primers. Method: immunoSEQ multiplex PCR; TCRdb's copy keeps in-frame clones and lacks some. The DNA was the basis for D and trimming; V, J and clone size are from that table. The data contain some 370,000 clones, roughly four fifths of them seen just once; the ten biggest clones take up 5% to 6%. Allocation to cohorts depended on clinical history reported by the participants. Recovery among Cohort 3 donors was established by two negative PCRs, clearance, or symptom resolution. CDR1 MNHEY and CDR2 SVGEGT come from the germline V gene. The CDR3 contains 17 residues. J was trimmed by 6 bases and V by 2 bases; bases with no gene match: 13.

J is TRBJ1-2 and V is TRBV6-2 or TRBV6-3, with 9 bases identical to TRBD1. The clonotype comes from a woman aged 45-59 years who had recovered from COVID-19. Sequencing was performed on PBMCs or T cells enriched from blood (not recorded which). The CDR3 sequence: CASSYGLLDRGSHGYTF. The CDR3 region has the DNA TGTGCCAGCAGTTACGGCTTATTGGACAGGGGTTCCCATGGCTACACCTTC.